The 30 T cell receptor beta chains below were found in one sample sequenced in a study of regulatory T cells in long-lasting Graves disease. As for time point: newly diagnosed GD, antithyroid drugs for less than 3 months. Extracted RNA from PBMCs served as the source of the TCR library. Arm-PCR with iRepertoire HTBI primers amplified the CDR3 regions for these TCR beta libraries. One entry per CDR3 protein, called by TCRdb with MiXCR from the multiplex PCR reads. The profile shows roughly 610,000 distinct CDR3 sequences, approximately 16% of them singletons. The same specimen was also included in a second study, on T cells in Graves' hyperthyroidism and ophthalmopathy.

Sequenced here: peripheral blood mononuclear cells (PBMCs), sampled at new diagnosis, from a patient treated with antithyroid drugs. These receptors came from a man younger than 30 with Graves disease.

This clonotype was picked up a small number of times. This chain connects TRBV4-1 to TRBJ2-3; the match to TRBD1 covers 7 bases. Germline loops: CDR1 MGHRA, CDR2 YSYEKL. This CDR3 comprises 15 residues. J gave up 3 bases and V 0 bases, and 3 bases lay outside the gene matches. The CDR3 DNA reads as TGCGCCAGCAGCCAAGATGGACAGGAGACAGATACGCAGTATTTT. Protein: CASSQDGQETDTQYF.

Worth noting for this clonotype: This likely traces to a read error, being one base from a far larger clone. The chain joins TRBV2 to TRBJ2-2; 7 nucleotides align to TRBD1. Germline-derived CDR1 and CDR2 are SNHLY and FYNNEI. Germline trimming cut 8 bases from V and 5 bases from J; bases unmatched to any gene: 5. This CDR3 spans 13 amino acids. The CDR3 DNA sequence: TGTGCCAGCGGTCTACAGGGGACCGGGGAGCTGTTTTTT. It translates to CASGLQGTGELFF.

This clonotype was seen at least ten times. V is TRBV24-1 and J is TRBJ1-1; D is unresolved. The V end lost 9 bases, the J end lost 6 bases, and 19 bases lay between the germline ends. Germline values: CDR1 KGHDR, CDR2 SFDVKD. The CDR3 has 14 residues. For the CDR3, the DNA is TGTGCCACCCGGGCCACGGGAAGCTCTGCTGAAGCTTTCTTT. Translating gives CATRATGSSAEAFF.

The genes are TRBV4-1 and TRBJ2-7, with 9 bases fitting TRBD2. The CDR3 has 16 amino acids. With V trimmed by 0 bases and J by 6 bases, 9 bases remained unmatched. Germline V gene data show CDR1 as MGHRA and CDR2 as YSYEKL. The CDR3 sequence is CASSQDRGGRALEQYF. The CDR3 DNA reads TGCGCCAGCAGCCAAGATCGGGGCGGGAGGGCTCTCGAGCAGTACTTC.

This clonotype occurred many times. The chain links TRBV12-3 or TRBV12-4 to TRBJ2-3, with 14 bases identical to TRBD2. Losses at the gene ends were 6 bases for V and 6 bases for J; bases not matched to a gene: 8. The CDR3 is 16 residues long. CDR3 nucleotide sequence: TGTGCCAGCAGCATGGGACTAGCGGGAGTCACCGATACGCAGTATTTT. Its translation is CASSMGLAGVTDTQYF.

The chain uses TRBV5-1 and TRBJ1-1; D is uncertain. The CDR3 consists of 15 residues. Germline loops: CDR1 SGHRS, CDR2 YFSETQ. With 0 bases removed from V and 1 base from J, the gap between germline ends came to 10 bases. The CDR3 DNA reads TGCGCCAGCAGCTTGGGAGTTGGCGAGAACACTGAAGCTTTCTTT. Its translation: CASSLGVGENTEAFF.

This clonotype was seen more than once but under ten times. CDR3: CATSLERSQPQHF. CDR3 sequence (DNA): TGTGCCACCAGCCTCGAGAGGAGTCAGCCCCAGCATTTT. The rearrangement uses TRBV15 and TRBJ1-5; unclear D gene. Germline lookup yields CDR1 LNHNV and CDR2 YYDKDF (reference sequence). The CDR3 length is 13 residues. Between the trimmed V and J ends, which lost 5 bases and 6 bases, there was a span of 11 bases.

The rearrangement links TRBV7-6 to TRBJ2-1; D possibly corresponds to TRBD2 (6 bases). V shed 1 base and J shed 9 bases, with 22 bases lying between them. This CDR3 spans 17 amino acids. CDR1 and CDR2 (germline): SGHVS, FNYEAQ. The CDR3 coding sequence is TGTGCCAGCAGCTTAGAGTCTGGGGGGTTGGGTGTTGGTGAGCAGTTCTTC. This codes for CASSLESGGLGVGEQFF.

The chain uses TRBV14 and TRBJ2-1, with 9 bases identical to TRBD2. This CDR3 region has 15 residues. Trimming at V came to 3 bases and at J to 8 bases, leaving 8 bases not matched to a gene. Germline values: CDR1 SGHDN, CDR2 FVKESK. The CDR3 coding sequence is TGTGCCAGCAGCCAGGCGGGGGGGATGGTCGATGAGCAGTTCTTC. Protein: CASSQAGGMVDEQFF.

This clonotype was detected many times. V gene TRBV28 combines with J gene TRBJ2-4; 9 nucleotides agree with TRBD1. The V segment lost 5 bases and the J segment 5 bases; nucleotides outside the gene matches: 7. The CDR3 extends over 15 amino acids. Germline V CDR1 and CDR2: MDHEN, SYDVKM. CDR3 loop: CASSTGTGPQNIQYF. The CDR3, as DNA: TGTGCCAGCAGTACCGGGACAGGGCCCCAAAACATTCAGTACTTC.

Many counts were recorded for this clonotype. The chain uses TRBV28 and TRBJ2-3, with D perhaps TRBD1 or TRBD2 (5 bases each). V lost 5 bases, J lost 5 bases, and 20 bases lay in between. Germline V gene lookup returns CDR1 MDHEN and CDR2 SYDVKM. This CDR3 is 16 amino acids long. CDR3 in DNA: TGTGCCAGCAGTCTTTTCACCGGGACCCAGGGAGATACGCAGTATTTT. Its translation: CASSLFTGTQGDTQYF.

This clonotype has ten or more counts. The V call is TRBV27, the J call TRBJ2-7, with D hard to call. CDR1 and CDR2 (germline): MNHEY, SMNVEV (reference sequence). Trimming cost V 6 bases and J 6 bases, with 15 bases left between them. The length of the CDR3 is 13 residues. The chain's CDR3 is CASSQTPSGEQYF. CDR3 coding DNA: TGTGCCAGCAGCCAGACACCGTCAGGCGAGCAGTACTTC.

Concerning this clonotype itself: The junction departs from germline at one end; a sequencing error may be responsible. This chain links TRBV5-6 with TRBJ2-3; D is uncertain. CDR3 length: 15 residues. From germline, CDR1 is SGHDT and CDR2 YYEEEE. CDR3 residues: CAGSNSRKFTDTQYF. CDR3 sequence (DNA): TGTGCCGGCAGCAACAGCAGGAAATTCACAGATACGCAGTATTTT.

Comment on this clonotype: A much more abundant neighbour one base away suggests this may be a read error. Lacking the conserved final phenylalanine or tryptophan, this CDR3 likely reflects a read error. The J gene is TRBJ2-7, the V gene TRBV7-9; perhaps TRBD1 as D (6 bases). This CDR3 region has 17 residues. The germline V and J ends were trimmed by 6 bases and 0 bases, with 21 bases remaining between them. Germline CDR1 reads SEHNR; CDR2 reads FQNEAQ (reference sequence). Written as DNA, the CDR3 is TGTGCCAGCAGACCCCCACCCCGGGACAAGTACTCCTACGAGCAGTACTCC. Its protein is CASRPPPRDKYSYEQYS.

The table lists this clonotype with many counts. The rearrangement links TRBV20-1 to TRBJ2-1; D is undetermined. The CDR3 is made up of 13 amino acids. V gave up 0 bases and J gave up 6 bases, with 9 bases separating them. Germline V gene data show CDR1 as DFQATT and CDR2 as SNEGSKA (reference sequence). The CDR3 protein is CSARDNHPNEQFF. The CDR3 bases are TGCAGTGCTAGAGATAACCACCCCAATGAGCAGTTCTTC.

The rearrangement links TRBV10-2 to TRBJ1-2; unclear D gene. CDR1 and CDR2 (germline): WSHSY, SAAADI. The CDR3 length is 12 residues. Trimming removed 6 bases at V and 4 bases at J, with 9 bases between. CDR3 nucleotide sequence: TGCGCCAGCAGGGGCAGAACCTATGGCTACACCTTC. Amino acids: CASRGRTYGYTF.

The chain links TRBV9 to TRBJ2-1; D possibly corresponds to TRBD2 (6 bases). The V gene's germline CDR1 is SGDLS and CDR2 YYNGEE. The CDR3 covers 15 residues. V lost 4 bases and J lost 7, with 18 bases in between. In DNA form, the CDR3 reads TGTGCCAGCAGCCCAAATCTAGCGCCAAGTAATGAGCAGTTCTTC. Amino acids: CASSPNLAPSNEQFF.

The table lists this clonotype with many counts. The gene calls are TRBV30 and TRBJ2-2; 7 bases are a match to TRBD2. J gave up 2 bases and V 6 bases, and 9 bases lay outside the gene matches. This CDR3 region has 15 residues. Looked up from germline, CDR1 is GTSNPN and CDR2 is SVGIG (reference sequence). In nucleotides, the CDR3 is TGTGCCTGTTCCGGGGCTAGCGGAAACACCGGGGAGCTGTTTTTT. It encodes CACSGASGNTGELFF.

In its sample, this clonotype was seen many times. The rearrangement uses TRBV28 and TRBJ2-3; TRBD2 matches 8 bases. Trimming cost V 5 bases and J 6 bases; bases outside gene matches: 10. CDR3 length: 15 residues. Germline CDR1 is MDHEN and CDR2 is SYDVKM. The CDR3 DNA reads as TGTGCCAGCAGTCAAACCCGGACTAGCCAGGATACGCAGTATTTT. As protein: CASSQTRTSQDTQYF.

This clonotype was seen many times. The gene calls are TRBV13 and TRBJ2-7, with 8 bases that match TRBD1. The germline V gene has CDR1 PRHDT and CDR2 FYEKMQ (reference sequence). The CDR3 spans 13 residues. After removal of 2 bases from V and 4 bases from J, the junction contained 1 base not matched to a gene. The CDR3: CASSLNRGYEQYF. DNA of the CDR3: TGTGCCAGCAGCTTAAACAGGGGGTACGAGCAGTACTTC.

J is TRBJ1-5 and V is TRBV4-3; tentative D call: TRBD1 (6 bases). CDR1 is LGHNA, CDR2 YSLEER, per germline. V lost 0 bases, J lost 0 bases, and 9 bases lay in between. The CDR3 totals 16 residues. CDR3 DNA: TGCGCCAGCAGCCAAGATCAGGGGATTAGCAATCAGCCCCAGCATTTT. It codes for CASSQDQGISNQPQHF.

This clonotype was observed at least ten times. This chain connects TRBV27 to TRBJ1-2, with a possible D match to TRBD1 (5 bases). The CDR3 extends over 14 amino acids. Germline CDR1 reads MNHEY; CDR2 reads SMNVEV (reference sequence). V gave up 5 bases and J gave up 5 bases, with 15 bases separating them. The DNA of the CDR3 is TGTGCCAGCAGTGCATATCTCGACAGATATGGCTACACCTTC. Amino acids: CASSAYLDRYGYTF.

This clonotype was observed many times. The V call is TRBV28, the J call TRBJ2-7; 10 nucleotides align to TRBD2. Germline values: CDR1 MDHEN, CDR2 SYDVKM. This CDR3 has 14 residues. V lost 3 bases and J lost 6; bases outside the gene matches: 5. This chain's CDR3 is CASSLASGSPEQYF. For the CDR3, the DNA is TGTGCCAGCAGTTTGGCTAGCGGGAGTCCCGAGCAGTACTTC.

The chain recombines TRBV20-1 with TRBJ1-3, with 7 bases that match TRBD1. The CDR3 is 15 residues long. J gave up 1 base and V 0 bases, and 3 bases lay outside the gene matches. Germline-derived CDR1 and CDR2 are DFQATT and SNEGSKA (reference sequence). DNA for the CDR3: TGCAGTGCTAGAGATCCGACAGGGTCTGGAAACACCATATATTTT. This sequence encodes CSARDPTGSGNTIYF.

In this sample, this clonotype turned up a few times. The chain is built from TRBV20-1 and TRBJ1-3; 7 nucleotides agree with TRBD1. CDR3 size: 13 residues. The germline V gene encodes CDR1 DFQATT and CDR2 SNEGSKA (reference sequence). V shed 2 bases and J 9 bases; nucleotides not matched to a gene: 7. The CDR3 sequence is CSARTARDSTIYF. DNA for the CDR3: TGCAGTGCTAGAACCGCCAGGGACAGCACCATATATTTT.

DNA for the CDR3: TGTGCCAGCAGCTACAGGAGTACAGCAACTAATGAAAAACTGTTTTTT. Its translation: CASSYRSTATNEKLFF. The V and J genes are TRBV7-9 and TRBJ1-4; maybe TRBD1 (5 bases). The ends were cut back, 4 bases at V and 0 bases at J, with 12 bases in the middle. The CDR3 loop spans 16 amino acids. Germline V gene data show CDR1 as SEHNR and CDR2 as FQNEAQ (reference sequence).

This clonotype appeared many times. The CDR3 spells CAWSPDSSNTEAFF. As DNA, the CDR3 is TGTGCCTGGAGTCCGGACAGTTCGAACACTGAAGCTTTCTTT. The chain combines TRBV30 with TRBJ1-1, with D possibly TRBD1 on 6 matching bases. The germline gives CDR1 GTSNPN, CDR2 SVGIG (reference sequence). The CDR3 is 14 amino acids. V lost 2 bases to trimming and J lost 1 base, with 11 bases between them.

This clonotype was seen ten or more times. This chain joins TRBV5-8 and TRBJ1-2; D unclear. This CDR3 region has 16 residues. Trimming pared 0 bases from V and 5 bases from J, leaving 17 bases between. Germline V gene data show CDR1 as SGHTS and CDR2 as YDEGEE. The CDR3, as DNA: TGTGCCAGCAGCTTGGATAGGACCCAGAGTCTTTATGGCTACACCTTC. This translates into CASSLDRTQSLYGYTF.

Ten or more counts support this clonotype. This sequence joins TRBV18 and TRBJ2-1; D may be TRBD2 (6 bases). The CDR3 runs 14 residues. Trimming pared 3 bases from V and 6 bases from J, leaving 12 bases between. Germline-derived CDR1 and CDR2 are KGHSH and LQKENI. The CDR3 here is CASSPPSDRNEQFF. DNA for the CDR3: TGTGCCAGCTCACCCCCTAGCGACCGCAATGAGCAGTTCTTC.

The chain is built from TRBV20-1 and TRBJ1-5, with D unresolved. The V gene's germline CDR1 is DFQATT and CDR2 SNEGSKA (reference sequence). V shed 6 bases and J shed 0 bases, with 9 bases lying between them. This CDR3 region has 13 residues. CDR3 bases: TGCAGTGCCACCCTATATAGCAATCAGCCCCAGCATTTT. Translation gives CSATLYSNQPQHF.